This TCR beta chain originates from a study of blood T cell repertoires in COVID-19 (TCRdb year 2020). Study-wide context: Samples from collaborators originated in the United States, Italy and Spain and spanned both the acute and convalescent phases of COVID-19. Sample metadata almost always included a de-identified subject ID, COVID-19 status, age in years and sex. A freely available public database, intended as a resource for researchers studying the immune response to SARS-CoV-2, is where the repertoires were released. Subjects who had been exposed to COVID-19, were actively infected with it, or had recovered from it provided the deeply sampled blood TCRbeta repertoires that made up the dataset. HLA class I and class II types, where available, came from metadata supplied by the sample provider rather than from assay-based typing. The material from the prospective study consisted of cDNA or gDNA derived from T cells, B-cell-depleted T cells, or PBMCs. Samples were obtained from the ongoing ImmuneRACE study (first 160 participants) and from over 1,000 subjects provided by 6 global collaborators.

Overall study results and their limits: The amount of clinical and demographic metadata varied by source and participant and was provided uncurated.

For this clone: Its antigen is still unknown. No much larger clonotype is one base removed from it; base qualities were not supplied.

TCRbeta CDR3 regions were amplified from genomic DNA by means of the immunoSEQ Assay, a bias-controlled multiplex PCR. In the original analysis: The number of nucleated cells in each sample was estimated from the amplification of reference gene primers within the assay. Sequence reads were collapsed and filtered to measure the absolute abundance of every unique TCRbeta CDR3 rearrangement. For each sample, productive Simpson clonality was calculated as the square root of Simpson's diversity index over productive rearrangements. TCRdb carries this immuneACCESS record with in-frame sequences only. Its versions omit some clonotypes, under half of them owing to an unresolved V gene in the studies checked, with the rest unexplained. V and J calls and clone size follow that table, whereas D and trimming were derived from the DNA. The sample table records 150,000 to 200,000 clones; roughly 79% of these occur just once. Roughly an eighth of the sample lies in the top ten.

At one collaborating source in Seattle, patients were enrolled during active infection and were followed longitudinally through the course of disease. Collaborating institutions collected whole blood in K2EDTA tubes following their own protocols. For TCRbeta analysis, collaborators shipped samples as frozen whole blood, isolated PBMCs, or DNA extracted from either of those sample types. Reading the germline V gene gives CDR1 SGHRS and CDR2 YFSETQ. From the cysteine up to the phenylalanine, the CDR3 has a length of 15 residues. Just the 45-base CDR3 DNA is kept, in frame starting at base 1. The germline V end is reduced by 5 bases and the J end by 4 bases; junction bases left unmatched: 7.

The sequenced sample was peripheral blood. This sequence uses TRBV5-1 and TRBJ2-2, with 8 middle bases fitting TRBD1. This receptor was taken from an elderly woman with COVID-19, enrolled during active disease. The CDR3 amino acid sequence is: CASRETGESTGELFF. The DNA is TGCGCCAGCAGGGAGACAGGGGAGAGCACCGGGGAGCTGTTTTTT.